This entry describes one T cell receptor beta chain. Its antigen is as yet unknown. V was trimmed by 3 bases and J by 7 bases, leaving 9 bases between them. The CDR3 extends over 12 amino acids. Per germline, CDR1 LGHNA and CDR2 YNFKEQ. This sample is drawn from a study of blood T cells in healthy people across ages. General study points: There were more naive CD4+ cells and higher diversity in long-lived donors than in aged donors. Per million T cells, TCR beta diversity dropped about linearly as age rose. One million T cells yielded diversity estimates that were considered underestimates.

Using a J-beta primer mix together with a sample-barcoded 5' primer, a second PCR was run for about 7 to 12 cycles. Template switching added a 12-random-nucleotide identifier to every cDNA molecule. MiXCR, run by TCRdb on the 5' RACE reads, gives a single entry per CDR3 protein. The sample holds more than 800,000 distinct CDR3 sequences, roughly 26% seen once. Sequencing was performed on blood. The origin of this receptor is a woman of 80 years or more in good health. The chain has TRBV4-2 and TRBJ1-1; weak D call: TRBD1 (5 bases). The CDR3 here is CASSQGVGEAFF. The CDR3 nucleotides are TGTGCCAGCAGCCAGGGGGTAGGTGAAGCTTTCTTT.